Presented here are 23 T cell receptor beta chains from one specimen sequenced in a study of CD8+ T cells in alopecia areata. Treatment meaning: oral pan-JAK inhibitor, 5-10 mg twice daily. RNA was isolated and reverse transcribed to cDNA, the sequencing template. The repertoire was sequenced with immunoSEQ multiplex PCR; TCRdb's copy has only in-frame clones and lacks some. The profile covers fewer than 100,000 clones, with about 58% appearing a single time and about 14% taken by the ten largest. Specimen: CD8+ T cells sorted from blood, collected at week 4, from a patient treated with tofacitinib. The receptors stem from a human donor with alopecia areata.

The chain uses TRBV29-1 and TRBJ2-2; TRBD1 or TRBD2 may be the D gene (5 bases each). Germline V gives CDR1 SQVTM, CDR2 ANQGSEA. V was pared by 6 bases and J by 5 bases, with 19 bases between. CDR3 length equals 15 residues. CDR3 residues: CSVGTQGYGTGELFF. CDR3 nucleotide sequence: TGCAGCGTCGGGACGCAGGGCTACGGGACCGGGGAGCTGTTTTTT.

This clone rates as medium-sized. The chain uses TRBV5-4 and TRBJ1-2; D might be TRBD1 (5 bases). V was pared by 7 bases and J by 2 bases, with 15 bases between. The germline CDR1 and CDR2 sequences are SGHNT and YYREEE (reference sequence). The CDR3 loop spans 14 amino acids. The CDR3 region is CASWGETGNYGYTF. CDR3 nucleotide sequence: TGTGCCAGCTGGGGGGAAACGGGGAACTATGGCTACACCTTC.

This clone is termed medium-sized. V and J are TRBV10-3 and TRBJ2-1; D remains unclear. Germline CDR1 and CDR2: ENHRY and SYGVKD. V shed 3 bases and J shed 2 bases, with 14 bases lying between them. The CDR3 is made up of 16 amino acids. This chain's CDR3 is CAISDDGARTYNEQFF. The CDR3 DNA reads TGTGCCATCAGTGACGACGGAGCGAGAACCTACAATGAGCAGTTCTTC.

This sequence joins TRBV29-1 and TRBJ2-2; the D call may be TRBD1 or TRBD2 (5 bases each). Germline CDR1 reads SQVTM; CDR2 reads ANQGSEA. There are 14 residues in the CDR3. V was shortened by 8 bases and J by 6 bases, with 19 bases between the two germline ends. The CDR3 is CSYKGPLGAGELFF. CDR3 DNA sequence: TGCAGCTACAAAGGGCCGTTGGGGGCCGGGGAGCTGTTTTTT.

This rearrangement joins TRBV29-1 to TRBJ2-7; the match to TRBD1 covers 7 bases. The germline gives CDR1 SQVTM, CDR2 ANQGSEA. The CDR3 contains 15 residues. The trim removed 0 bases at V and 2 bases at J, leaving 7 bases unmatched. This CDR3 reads CSVEDMTGKTYEQYF. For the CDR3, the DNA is TGCAGCGTTGAAGATATGACAGGGAAGACCTACGAGCAGTACTTC.

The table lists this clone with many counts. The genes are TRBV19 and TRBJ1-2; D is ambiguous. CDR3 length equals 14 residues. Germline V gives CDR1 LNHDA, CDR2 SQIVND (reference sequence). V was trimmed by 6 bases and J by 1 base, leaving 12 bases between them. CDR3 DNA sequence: TGTGCCAGTAGCCCGGACGGCTTTAACTATGGCTACACCTTC. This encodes CASSPDGFNYGYTF.

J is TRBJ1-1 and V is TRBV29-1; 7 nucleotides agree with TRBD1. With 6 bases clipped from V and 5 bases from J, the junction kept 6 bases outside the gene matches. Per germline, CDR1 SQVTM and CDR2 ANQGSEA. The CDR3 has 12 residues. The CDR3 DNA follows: TGCAGCGTCAGGGGGACAGCAACTGAAGCTTTCTTT. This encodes CSVRGTATEAFF.

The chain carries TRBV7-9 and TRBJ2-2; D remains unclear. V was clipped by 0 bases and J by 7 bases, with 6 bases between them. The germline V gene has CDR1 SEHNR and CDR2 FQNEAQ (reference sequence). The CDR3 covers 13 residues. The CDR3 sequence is CASSLARIGELFF. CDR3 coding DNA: TGTGCCAGCAGCTTAGCGAGGATCGGGGAGCTGTTTTTT.

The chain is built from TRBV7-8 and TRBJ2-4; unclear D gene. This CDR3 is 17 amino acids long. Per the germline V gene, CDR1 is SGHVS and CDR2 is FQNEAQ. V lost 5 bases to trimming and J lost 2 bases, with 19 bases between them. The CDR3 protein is CASSLIEGRSTKNIQYF. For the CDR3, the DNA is TGTGCCAGCAGCCTGATCGAAGGCAGGTCAACCAAAAACATTCAGTACTTC.

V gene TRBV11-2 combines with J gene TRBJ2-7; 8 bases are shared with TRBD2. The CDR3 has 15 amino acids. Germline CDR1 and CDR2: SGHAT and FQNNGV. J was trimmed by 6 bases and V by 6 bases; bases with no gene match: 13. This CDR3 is CASSRNGGATAEQYF. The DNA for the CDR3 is TGTGCCAGCAGTCGTAACGGGGGGGCGACCGCCGAGCAGTACTTC.

The CDR3 bases are TGTGCCAGCAGCCCAGACAGGGTGAACACTGAAGCTTTCTTT. Protein sequence: CASSPDRVNTEAFF. The chain uses TRBV11-1 and TRBJ1-1; 7 bases fit TRBD1. The length of the CDR3 is 14 residues. The V segment lost 5 bases and the J segment 0 bases; nucleotides outside the gene matches: 3. The germline CDR1 and CDR2 sequences are SGHAT and FQDESV (reference sequence). Together with reference TRBV11-1 and TRBJ1-1, the CDR3 gives the full variable domain: EAEVAQSPRYKITEKSQAVAFWCDPISGHATLYWYRQILGQGPELLVQFQDESVVDDSQLPKDRFSAERLKGVDSTLKIQPAELGDSAMYLCASSPDRVNTEAFFGQGTRLTVV.

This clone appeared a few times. The CDR3 loop reads CAWSVKREKNEQYF. The DNA for the CDR3 is TGTGCCTGGAGTGTCAAGCGGGAGAAGAACGAGCAGTACTTC. This chain joins TRBV30 and TRBJ2-7, with TRBD2 identical over 8 bases. Germline V gives CDR1 GTSNPN, CDR2 SVGIG (reference sequence). J was trimmed by 5 bases and V by 0 bases; bases with no gene match: 6. CDR3 size: 14 residues.

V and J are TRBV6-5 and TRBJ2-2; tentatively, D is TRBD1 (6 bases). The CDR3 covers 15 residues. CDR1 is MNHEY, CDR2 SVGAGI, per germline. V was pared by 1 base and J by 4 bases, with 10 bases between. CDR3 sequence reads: CASSYYRESTGELFF. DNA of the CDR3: TGTGCCAGCAGTTACTACAGGGAAAGCACCGGGGAGCTGTTTTTT.

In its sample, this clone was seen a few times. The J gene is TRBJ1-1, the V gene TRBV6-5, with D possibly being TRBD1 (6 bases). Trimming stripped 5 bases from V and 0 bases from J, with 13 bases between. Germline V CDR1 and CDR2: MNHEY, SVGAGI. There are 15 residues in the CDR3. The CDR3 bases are TGTGCCAGCAGTCCCAAGACAGGAGTGAACACTGAAGCTTTCTTT. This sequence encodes CASSPKTGVNTEAFF.

The CDR3 loop reads CASRPGTGSYNEQFF. The DNA for the CDR3 is TGTGCCAGCAGACCCGGGACTGGCTCCTACAATGAGCAGTTCTTC. The chain uses TRBV7-9 and TRBJ2-1; TRBD2 might be the D (6 bases). Trimming removed 6 bases at V and 0 bases at J, with 12 bases between. Germline V gene data show CDR1 as SEHNR and CDR2 as FQNEAQ (reference sequence). The CDR3 is 15 residues long.

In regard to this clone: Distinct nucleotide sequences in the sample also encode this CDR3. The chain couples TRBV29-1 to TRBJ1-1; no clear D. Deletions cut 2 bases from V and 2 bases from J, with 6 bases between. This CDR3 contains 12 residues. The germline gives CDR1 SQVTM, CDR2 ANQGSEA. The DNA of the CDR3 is TGCAGCGTTGAAACAGAAAACACTGAAGCTTTCTTT. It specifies CSVETENTEAFF.

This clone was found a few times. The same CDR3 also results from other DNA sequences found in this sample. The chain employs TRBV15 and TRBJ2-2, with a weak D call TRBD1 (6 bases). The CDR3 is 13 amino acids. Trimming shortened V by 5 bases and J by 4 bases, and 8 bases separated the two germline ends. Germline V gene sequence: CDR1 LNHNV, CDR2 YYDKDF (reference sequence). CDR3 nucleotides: TGTGCCACCAGCCGCAGGGGCACCGGGGAGCTGTTTTTT. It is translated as CATSRRGTGELFF.

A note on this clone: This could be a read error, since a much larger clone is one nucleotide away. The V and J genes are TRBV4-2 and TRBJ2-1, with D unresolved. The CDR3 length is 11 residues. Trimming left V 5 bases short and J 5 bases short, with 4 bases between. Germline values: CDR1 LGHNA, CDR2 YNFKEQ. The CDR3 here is CASSLNNEQFF. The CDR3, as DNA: TGTGCCAGCAGCTTGAACAATGAGCAGTTCTTC.

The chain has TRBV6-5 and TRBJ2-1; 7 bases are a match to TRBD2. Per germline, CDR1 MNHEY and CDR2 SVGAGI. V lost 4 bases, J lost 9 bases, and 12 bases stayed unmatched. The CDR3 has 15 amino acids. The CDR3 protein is CASSSVGGGEVEQFF. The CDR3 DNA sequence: TGTGCCAGCAGTTCCGTAGGTGGGGGGGAGGTTGAGCAGTTCTTC.

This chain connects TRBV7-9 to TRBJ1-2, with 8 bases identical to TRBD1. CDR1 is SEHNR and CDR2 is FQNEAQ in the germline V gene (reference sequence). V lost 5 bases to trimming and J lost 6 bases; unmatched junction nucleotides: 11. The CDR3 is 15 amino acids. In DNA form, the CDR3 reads TGTGCCAGCAGCGTCGGGACAGGCGACCTAGATGGCTACACCTTC. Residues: CASSVGTGDLDGYTF.

The CDR3 bases are TGTGCCAGCAGCTCATCCGGGACAGGGATAGCCAAAAACATTCAGTACTTC. Protein: CASSSSGTGIAKNIQYF. The genes are TRBV7-9 and TRBJ2-4; 9 nucleotides align to TRBD1. Trimming took 4 bases from V and 0 from J; bases not matched to a gene: 7. Germline CDR1 reads SEHNR; CDR2 reads FQNEAQ (reference sequence). This CDR3 is 17 amino acids long.

This CDR3 is CASSFREHTEAFF. In DNA form, the CDR3 reads TGTGCCAGCAGCTTCAGGGAGCACACTGAAGCTTTCTTT. The V call is TRBV7-8, the J call TRBJ1-1, with TRBD1 as a possible D gene (5 bases). The CDR3 is 13 residues long. V was pared by 3 bases and J by 3 bases, with 8 bases between. Germline-derived CDR1 and CDR2 are SGHVS and FQNEAQ. The full variable domain, in which reference TRBV7-8 and TRBJ1-1 provide the parts outside the CDR3, is GAGVSQSPRYKVAKRGQDVALRCDPISGHVSLFWYQQALGQGPEFLTYFQNEAQLDKSGLPSDRFFAERPEGSVSTLKIQRTQQEDSAVYLCASSFREHTEAFFGQGTRLTVV.

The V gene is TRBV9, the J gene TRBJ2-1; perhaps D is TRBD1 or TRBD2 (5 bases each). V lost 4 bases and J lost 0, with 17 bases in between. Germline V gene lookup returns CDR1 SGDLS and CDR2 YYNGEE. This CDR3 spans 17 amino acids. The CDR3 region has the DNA TGTGCCAGCAGCCTCTGGGGGACCTCTAGCTCCTACAATGAGCAGTTCTTC. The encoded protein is CASSLWGTSSSYNEQFF.